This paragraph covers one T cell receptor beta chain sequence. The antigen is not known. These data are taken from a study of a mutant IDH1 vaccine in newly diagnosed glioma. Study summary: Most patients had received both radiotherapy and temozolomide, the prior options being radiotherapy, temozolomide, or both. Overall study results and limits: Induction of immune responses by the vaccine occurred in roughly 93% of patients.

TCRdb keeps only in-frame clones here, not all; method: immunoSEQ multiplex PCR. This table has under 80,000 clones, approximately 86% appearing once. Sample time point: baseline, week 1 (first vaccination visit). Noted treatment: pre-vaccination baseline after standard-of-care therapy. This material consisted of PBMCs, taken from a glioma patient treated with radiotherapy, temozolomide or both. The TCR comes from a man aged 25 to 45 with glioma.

As DNA, the CDR3 is TGTGCCAGCTCCCTGCAAGAGGGTAACGAGCAGTACTTC. It encodes CASSLQEGNEQYF. This rearrangement joins TRBV18 to TRBJ2-7; perhaps TRBD2 as D (5 bases). Trimming removed 6 bases at V and 5 bases at J, with 14 bases between. CDR1 and CDR2 (germline): KGHSH, LQKENI. This CDR3 is built from 13 residues.